Each of the 3 T cell receptor beta chains below was sequenced from the same sample in a study of spatial heterogeneity in lung cancer. As for time point: sample taken at primary tumor resection. Unsorted samples of tumor, nontumor lung or frozen PBMC had their whole RNA sequenced. MiXCR, run by TCRdb on the 5' RACE reads, gives a single entry per CDR3 protein. The sample includes about 85,000 distinct CDR3 sequences, about 20% of them seen just once. Sequencing used PBMCs, obtained at surgery. These receptor sequences come from a male donor with early-stage non-small cell lung cancer.

The rearrangement joins TRBV28 to TRBJ2-3; no firm D call. The germline V gene encodes CDR1 MDHEN and CDR2 SYDVKM. V lost 6 bases and J lost 0, with 13 bases in between. The CDR3 runs 15 residues. In nucleotides, the CDR3 is TGTGCCAGCAGAAACTCCCCGCATAGCACAGATACGCAGTATTTT. Amino acids: CASRNSPHSTDTQYF. The whole variable domain, remainder taken from reference TRBV28 and TRBJ2-3, is DVKVTQSSRYLVKRTGEKVFLECVQDMDHENMFWYRQDPGLGLRLIYFSYDVKMKEKGDIPEGYSVSREKKERFSLILESASTNQTSMYLCASRNSPHSTDTQYFGPGTRLTVL.

This clonotype was seen more than once but under ten times. This chain joins TRBV5-8 and TRBJ2-7, with 11 bases that match TRBD2. This CDR3 spans 17 amino acids. Trimming removed 1 base from V and 6 bases from J; junction bases left unmatched: 12. Looked up from germline, CDR1 is SGHTS and CDR2 is YDEGEE. CDR3 in amino acids: CASSLLLLAGGLREQYF. As DNA, the CDR3 is TGTGCCAGCAGCTTGCTCCTATTAGCGGGAGGGCTCCGCGAGCAGTACTTC.

V and J are TRBV7-9 and TRBJ2-7; 9 bases agree with TRBD2. This CDR3 comprises 16 residues. Per germline, CDR1 SEHNR and CDR2 FQNEAQ (reference sequence). Trimming removed 2 bases from V and 3 bases from J; junction bases left unmatched: 8. The CDR3 DNA reads as TGTGCCAGCAGCTTATTTGGCGGGAGGGCTTACTACGAGCAGTACTTC. It specifies CASSLFGGRAYYEQYF.